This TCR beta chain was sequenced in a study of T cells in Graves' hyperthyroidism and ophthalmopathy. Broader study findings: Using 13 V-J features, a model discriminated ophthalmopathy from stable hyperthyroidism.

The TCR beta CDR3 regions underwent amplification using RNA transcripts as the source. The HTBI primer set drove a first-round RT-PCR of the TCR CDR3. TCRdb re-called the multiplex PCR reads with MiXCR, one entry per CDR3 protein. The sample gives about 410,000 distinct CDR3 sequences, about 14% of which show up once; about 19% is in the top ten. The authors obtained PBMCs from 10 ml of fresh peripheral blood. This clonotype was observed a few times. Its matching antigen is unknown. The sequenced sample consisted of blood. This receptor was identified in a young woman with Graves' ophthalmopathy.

CDR3 DNA sequence: TGTGCCAGCAGCTTGGCTTGGAAAACAGGGCTTGACTACGAGCAGTACTTC. This codes for CASSLAWKTGLDYEQYF. The chain carries TRBV5-6 and TRBJ2-7; D might be TRBD1 (6 bases). Per the germline V gene, CDR1 is SGHDT and CDR2 is YYEEEE. The V gene lost 0 bases and the J gene lost 3 bases, with 19 bases spanning the gap. The CDR3 spans 17 residues.